The clone carrying this TCR beta chain has a handful of counts. As yet, its antigen is unknown. One end of the junction does not line up with germline, which may come from a read error. This entry is derived from a study of beta chain features in type 1 diabetes. TCRB transcripts that were expressed got sequenced, as all of the isolated RNA had been reverse transcribed. Libraries were prepared by immunoSEQ multiplex PCR; TCRdb keeps only in-frame clonotypes and omits some of them. The data show more than 350,000 clones, roughly 11% seen once. Study-wide results and limits: It was among patients, rather than healthy donors, that naive, central memory and Treg TCRB repertoires appeared more similar.

The CDR3 totals 14 residues. Germline loops: CDR1 SGHNT, CDR2 YENEEA. The gene calls are TRBV11-3 and TRBJ2-7, with 13 bases lining up with TRBD2. The sample taken for sequencing was naive CD4+ T cells from blood. This sequence was found in a young woman in good health. DNA for the CDR3: TGTGCCAGCAGCTCAGCGGGACTAGCGGGACCTCGGGTCTTC. Its protein product is CASSSAGLAGPRVF.